Presented here are 11 T cell receptor beta chains from one specimen sequenced in a study of T cells in Graves' hyperthyroidism and ophthalmopathy. TCR beta CDR3 regions were amplified from RNA. When the TCR CDR3 underwent first-round RT-PCR, the HTBI primer set was used. TCRdb recomputed calls from the multiplex PCR reads with MiXCR, one row per CDR3 protein. The data hold around 300,000 distinct CDR3 sequences, with roughly 13% observed a single time. Sequencing input: blood. Source of these receptors: a middle-aged woman with Graves' hyperthyroidism.

This clonotype was seen many times. The chain links TRBV5-6 to TRBJ1-1, with D possibly being TRBD1 (6 bases). The CDR3 loop spans 14 amino acids. Germline assignment: CDR1 SGHDT and CDR2 YYEEEE. The V end was cut by 4 bases, the J end by 4 bases, with 14 bases between. CDR3 DNA: TGTGCCAGCAGCCCCGGACTAGGGGGCACTGAAGCTTTCTTT. Translation: CASSPGLGGTEAFF.

The chain has TRBV19 and TRBJ2-1, with TRBD1 matching 7 bases. V trimming: 7 bases; J trimming: 4 bases; junction bases outside the gene matches: 10. Germline V CDR1 and CDR2: LNHDA, SQIVND (reference sequence). The CDR3 is 15 residues long. CDR3 in amino acids: CASTSGQISYNEQFF. DNA for the CDR3: TGTGCCAGTACATCGGGACAGATATCTTACAATGAGCAGTTCTTC.

The chain links TRBV6-1 to TRBJ2-3, with 7 bases lining up with TRBD2. The germline V gene encodes CDR1 MNHNS and CDR2 SASEGT. CDR3 size: 16 residues. Trimming cost V 5 bases and J 6 bases; bases outside gene matches: 14. CDR3 nucleotides: TGTGCCAGCAGTCCGCTCGGGCGGGAGTCTATTGATACGCAGTATTTT. Translating gives CASSPLGRESIDTQYF.

This clonotype was counted many times. The chain employs TRBV20-1 and TRBJ1-5; D remains ambiguous. The CDR3 is 16 residues long. Germline loops: CDR1 DFQATT, CDR2 SNEGSKA (reference sequence). The ends were cut back, 0 bases at V and 0 bases at J, with 12 bases in the middle. CDR3 bases: TGCAGTGCTAGAGATGGGTCACCATATAGCAATCAGCCCCAGCATTTT. It translates to CSARDGSPYSNQPQHF.

This clonotype was detected ten times or more. The gene calls are TRBV12-3 or TRBV12-4 and TRBJ1-1; TRBD1 matches 8 bases. The CDR3 length is 13 residues. Trimming removed 7 bases from V and 4 bases from J; junction bases left unmatched: 5. The CDR3 nucleotides read TGTGCCAGCACCCGACAGGGGTTCACTGAAGCTTTCTTT. Encoded protein: CASTRQGFTEAFF.

This clonotype was observed at least ten times. The V and J genes are TRBV11-3 and TRBJ1-6; a weak D match, TRBD1 (5 bases). V lost 5 bases and J lost 7, with 9 bases in between. CDR3 length: 13 residues. CDR1 and CDR2 from the germline V gene are SGHNT and YENEEA. The CDR3 region is CASSPDRNSPLHF. The CDR3 DNA reads TGTGCCAGCAGCCCCGACAGAAATTCACCCCTCCACTTT.

This clonotype occurred many times. This chain joins TRBV28 and TRBJ2-7, with TRBD1 matching 12 bases. This CDR3 has 12 amino acids. The germline V gene has CDR1 MDHEN and CDR2 SYDVKM. V lost 7 bases and J lost 6; bases outside the gene matches: 1. The CDR3 DNA is TGTGCCAGCACGGGACAGGGGGCCGAGCAGTACTTC. Translated, it gives CASTGQGAEQYF.

This clonotype was detected ten times or more. The chain employs TRBV3-1 and TRBJ2-1, with TRBD2 matching 7 bases. This CDR3 has 16 amino acids. Germline V CDR1 and CDR2: LGHDT, YNNKEL (reference sequence). J lost 6 bases, V lost 0 bases, and 8 bases had no gene match. The CDR3 region is CASSQDLRESGNEQFF. CDR3 DNA: TGTGCCAGCAGCCAAGATCTGCGGGAGTCAGGCAATGAGCAGTTCTTC.

This clonotype was counted only a few times. The J gene is TRBJ2-3, the V gene TRBV9; 9 bases fit TRBD2. Germline CDR1 reads SGDLS; CDR2 reads YYNGEE. The CDR3 runs 16 residues. The V and J ends lost 0 bases and 4 bases, in that order; junction bases with no gene match: 6. This CDR3 reads CASSVAASGISDTQYF. As DNA, the CDR3 is TGTGCCAGCAGCGTAGCGGCTAGCGGGATATCAGATACGCAGTATTTT. Variable domain in full (rest from reference TRBV9 and TRBJ2-3): DSGVTQTPKHLITATGQRVTLRCSPRSGDLSVYWYQQSLDQGLQFLIQYYNGEERAKGNILERFSAQQFPDLHSELNLSSLELGDSALYFCASSVAASGISDTQYFGPGTRLTVL.

This clonotype was recorded at least ten times. The V and J genes are TRBV27 and TRBJ2-3, with D perhaps matching TRBD2 (6 bases). The germline gives CDR1 MNHEY, CDR2 SMNVEV (reference sequence). The CDR3 has 17 amino acids. V lost 1 base to trimming and J lost 4 bases, with 18 bases between them. In nucleotides, the CDR3 is TGTGCCAGCAGTTTATTACGGCCCCGACTAGAAGCAGATACGCAGTATTTT. It encodes CASSLLRPRLEADTQYF.

This clonotype came up many times. The chain carries TRBV2 and TRBJ2-2; the D is unclear. Germline CDR1 and CDR2: SNHLY and FYNNEI. V lost 5 bases to trimming and J lost 2 bases, with 12 bases between them. The CDR3 totals 15 residues. CDR3 region: CASSRSGVNTGELFF. CDR3 nucleotides: TGTGCCAGCAGTCGTTCAGGAGTTAACACCGGGGAGCTGTTTTTT.